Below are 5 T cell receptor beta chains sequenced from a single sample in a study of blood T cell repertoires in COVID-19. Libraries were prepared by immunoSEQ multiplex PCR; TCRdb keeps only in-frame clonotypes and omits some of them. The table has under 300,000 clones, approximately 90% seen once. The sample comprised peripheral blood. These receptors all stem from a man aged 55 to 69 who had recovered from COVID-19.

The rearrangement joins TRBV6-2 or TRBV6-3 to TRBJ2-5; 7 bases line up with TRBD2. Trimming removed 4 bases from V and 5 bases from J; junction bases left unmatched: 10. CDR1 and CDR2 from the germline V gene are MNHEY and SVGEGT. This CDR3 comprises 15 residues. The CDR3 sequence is CASSLSGAQWETQYF. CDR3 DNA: TGTGCCAGCAGTTTAAGCGGGGCCCAGTGGGAGACCCAGTACTTC.

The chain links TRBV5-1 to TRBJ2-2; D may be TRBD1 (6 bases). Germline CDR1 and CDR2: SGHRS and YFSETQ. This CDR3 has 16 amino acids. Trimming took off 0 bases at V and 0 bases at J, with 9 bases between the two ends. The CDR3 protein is CASSLVGTPNTGELFF. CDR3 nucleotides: TGCGCCAGCAGCTTGGTCGGGACACCGAACACCGGGGAGCTGTTTTTT.

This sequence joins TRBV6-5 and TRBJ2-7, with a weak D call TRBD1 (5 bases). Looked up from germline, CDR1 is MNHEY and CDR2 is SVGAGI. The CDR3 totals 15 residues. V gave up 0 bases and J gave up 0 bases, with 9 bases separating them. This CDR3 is CASSYSRASSYEQYF. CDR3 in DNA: TGTGCCAGCAGTTACTCCAGGGCTAGCTCCTACGAGCAGTACTTC.

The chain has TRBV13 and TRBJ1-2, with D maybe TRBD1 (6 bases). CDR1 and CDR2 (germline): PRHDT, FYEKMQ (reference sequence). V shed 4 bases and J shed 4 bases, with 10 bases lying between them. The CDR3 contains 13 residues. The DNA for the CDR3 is TGTGCCAGCAGCTCGGGACAAAGCTATGGCTACACCTTC. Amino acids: CASSSGQSYGYTF.

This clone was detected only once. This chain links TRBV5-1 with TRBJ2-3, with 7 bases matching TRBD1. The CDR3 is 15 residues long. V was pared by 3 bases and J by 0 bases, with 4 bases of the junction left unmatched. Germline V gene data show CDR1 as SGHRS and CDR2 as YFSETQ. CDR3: CASSSGTVSTDTQYF. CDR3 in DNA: TGCGCCAGCAGCTCCGGGACAGTTAGCACAGATACGCAGTATTTT.